This TCR beta chain appears in the sequencing data of a study of control samples from healthy donors and cancer patients. Germline V gene lookup returns CDR1 PRHDT and CDR2 FYEKMQ (reference sequence). Unmatched junction bases numbered 5, after V lost 4 bases and J lost 7 bases. This CDR3 is built from 14 residues. The protocol was immunoSEQ multiplex PCR, while the TCRdb copy is restricted to in-frame clones and leaves out a portion. The sample includes more than 95,000 clones, roughly 91% of them seen just once. The source is a woman between 65 and 79 years old in good health. This rearrangement joins TRBV13 to TRBJ1-4, with 8 nucleotides matching TRBD1. The sample comprised blood. The CDR3 spells CASSSTDRAEKLFF. DNA of the CDR3: TGTGCCAGCAGCTCTACGGACAGGGCTGAAAAACTGTTTTTT.